This T cell receptor beta chain was sequenced for a study of blood T cell repertoires in COVID-19. About the research overall: COVID-19 samples, acute and convalescent, were from the United States, Italy and Spain. T cells, B-cell-depleted T cells, or PBMCs supplied cDNA or gDNA.

Clones were read by immunoSEQ multiplex PCR, and TCRdb kept only the in-frame ones, dropping some. The table includes fewer than 200,000 clones, about 90% detected once. V was pared by 4 bases and J by 3 bases, with 13 bases between. The germline gives CDR1 SGHDT, CDR2 YYEEEE. The CDR3 contains 15 residues. The V and J genes are TRBV5-6 and TRBJ1-4; tentatively, D is TRBD1 (6 bases). Specimen: peripheral blood. The clonotype comes from a man aged 70-80 years with active or convalescent COVID-19. CDR3 sequence: CASSTVGGANEKLFF. CDR3 DNA: TGTGCCAGCAGCACCGTAGGGGGAGCTAATGAAAAACTGTTTTTT.